The 28 T cell receptor beta chains below come from one sample, sequenced in a study of beta chain features in type 1 diabetes. Expressed TCRB transcripts were sequenced because the isolated RNA had all been reverse transcribed beforehand. Here immunoSEQ multiplex PCR was the method, and the copy in TCRdb shows in-frame clones only, minus some. The table lists 900,000 or so clones, 15% to 20% of them singletons. The sample taken for sequencing was naive CD4+ T cells from blood. The source of these receptors is a young woman in good health.

The chain combines TRBV7-2 with TRBJ2-2; D is possibly TRBD1 or TRBD2 (5 bases each). V was pared by 3 bases and J by 6 bases, with 20 bases between. The CDR3 contains 17 residues. The germline gives CDR1 SGHTA, CDR2 FQGNSA. CDR3 sequence reads: CASSFAGTLMRAGELFF. CDR3 DNA: TGTGCCAGCAGCTTCGCCGGGACGCTTATGAGGGCCGGGGAGCTGTTTTTT.

This chain connects TRBV28 to TRBJ1-4, with 7 bases fitting TRBD1. Germline V CDR1 and CDR2: MDHEN, SYDVKM. Trimming took 8 bases from V and 7 from J; bases not matched to a gene: 4. This CDR3 is built from 12 residues. CDR3 sequence: CASSPGGEKLFF. The CDR3 DNA reads as TGTGCCAGCTCCCCAGGGGGTGAAAAACTGTTTTTT.

This clone was observed a handful of times. The chain is built from TRBV11-1 and TRBJ2-5; TRBD2 is a possible D gene (5 bases). The CDR3 length is 14 residues. The V gene lost 5 bases and the J gene lost 5 bases, with 15 bases spanning the gap. The germline V gene has CDR1 SGHAT and CDR2 FQDESV (reference sequence). This CDR3 is CASSPRGGWETQYF. DNA for the CDR3: TGTGCCAGCAGCCCCCGAGGAGGATGGGAGACCCAGTACTTC.

This clone was seen only a few times. Other DNA sequences in this sample translate to the same CDR3. The genes are TRBV7-9 and TRBJ1-3; D ambiguous. Between the trimmed V and J ends, which lost 4 bases and 2 bases, there was a span of 12 bases. CDR3 size: 15 residues. Germline V lookup: CDR1 SEHNR, CDR2 FQNEAQ (reference sequence). The CDR3 nucleotides are TGTGCCAGCAGCTCCCAAGGGCTGCCTGGAAACACCATATATTTT. Residues: CASSSQGLPGNTIYF.

There are a few counts of this clone. The chain links TRBV7-8 to TRBJ2-6; possible D gene TRBD2, 6 bases. The germline gives CDR1 SGHVS, CDR2 FQNEAQ. Trimming cost V 5 bases and J 3 bases, with 11 bases left between them. The CDR3 runs to 15 residues. The CDR3 is CASSTQGGGANVLTF. CDR3 DNA: TGTGCCAGCAGCACCCAGGGAGGTGGGGCCAACGTCCTGACTTTC.

This chain uses TRBV27 with TRBJ2-3; D remains unclear. The germline gives CDR1 MNHEY, CDR2 SMNVEV (reference sequence). The CDR3 has 12 residues. Trimming shortened V by 5 bases and J by 6 bases, and 9 bases separated the two germline ends. This chain's CDR3 is CASSPDGDTQYF. DNA for the CDR3: TGTGCCAGCAGTCCCGATGGGGATACGCAGTATTTT.

In this sample, this clone turned up a few times. The V and J genes are TRBV6-1 and TRBJ2-7, with TRBD1 as a possible D gene (6 bases). V gave up 5 bases and J gave up 0 bases, with 14 bases separating them. CDR3 length: 15 residues. Looked up from germline, CDR1 is MNHNS and CDR2 is SASEGT. CDR3 region: CASSFNRDSSYEQYF. For the CDR3, the DNA is TGTGCCAGCAGTTTCAACAGGGATAGCTCCTACGAGCAGTACTTC.

The chain couples TRBV19 to TRBJ1-2; the D is unclear. V was pared by 4 bases and J by 5 bases, with 8 bases between. This CDR3 spans 12 amino acids. Germline assignment: CDR1 LNHDA and CDR2 SQIVND (reference sequence). The CDR3 is CASSTGPYGYTF. DNA of the CDR3: TGTGCCAGTAGTACGGGCCCATATGGCTACACCTTC.

The chain's CDR3 is CASSHLGLGRSSYNEQFF. CDR3 in DNA: TGTGCCAGCAGCCACCTCGGACTGGGGAGAAGCTCCTACAATGAGCAGTTCTTC. This sequence joins TRBV27 and TRBJ2-1, with a weak D call TRBD2 (5 bases). CDR1 and CDR2 from the germline V gene are MNHEY and SMNVEV (reference sequence). This CDR3 spans 18 amino acids. The V end was cut by 6 bases, the J end by 0 bases, with 21 bases between.

This clone occurred a few times. The J gene is TRBJ2-1, the V gene TRBV20-1, with no clear D. V was cut by 4 bases and J by 4 bases, with 5 bases left in between. This CDR3 is built from 11 residues. The germline gives CDR1 DFQATT, CDR2 SNEGSKA (reference sequence). The CDR3 is CSANVYNEQFF. CDR3 DNA: TGCAGTGCTAATGTTTACAATGAGCAGTTCTTC.

J is TRBJ2-7 and V is TRBV7-2, with 11 bases lining up with TRBD2. The CDR3 runs to 15 residues. Trimming cost V 2 bases and J 2 bases; bases outside gene matches: 2. CDR1 is SGHTA, CDR2 FQGNSA, per germline. For the CDR3, the DNA is TGTGCCAGCAGCTTATCTAGCGGGAGGACCTACGAGCAGTACTTC. This translates into CASSLSSGRTYEQYF.

This clone came up a few times. A junction end diverges from the germline sequence, so it may reflect a read error. V is TRBV7-6 and J is TRBJ2-2; possibly TRBD1 or TRBD2 for D (5 bases each). Germline lookup yields CDR1 SGHVS and CDR2 FNYEAQ. The CDR3 loop spans 16 amino acids. The CDR3 DNA sequence: TGTGCCAGCGGCTTAGGGACCGTACGTTTAACCGGGGAGCTGTTTTTT. Translating it yields CASGLGTVRLTGELFF.

The chain links TRBV5-4 to TRBJ2-3; D unclear. V was trimmed by 4 bases and J by 4 bases, leaving 10 bases between them. CDR1 is SGHNT and CDR2 is YYREEE in the germline V gene (reference sequence). There are 13 residues in the CDR3. CDR3 sequence (DNA): TGTGCCAGCAGCGGACCCGCGGCAGATACGCAGTATTTT. Protein product: CASSGPAADTQYF.

This clone came up a few times. CDR3 sequence: CASSFSGSTDTQYF. DNA of the CDR3: TGTGCCAGCAGCTTTAGCGGGAGCACAGATACGCAGTATTTT. This rearrangement joins TRBV9 to TRBJ2-3, with TRBD2 identical over 7 bases. V was pared by 4 bases and J by 0 bases, with 2 bases of the junction left unmatched. The CDR3 extends over 14 amino acids. Germline-derived CDR1 and CDR2 are SGDLS and YYNGEE.

The chain carries TRBV19 and TRBJ1-1; 7 bases align to TRBD1. V was clipped by 5 bases and J by 6 bases; unmatched bases: 12. The CDR3 totals 15 residues. The germline V gene encodes CDR1 LNHDA and CDR2 SQIVND (reference sequence). CDR3 sequence: CASSLRSDRRPEAFF. CDR3 bases: TGTGCCAGTAGTCTACGATCGGACAGGCGGCCTGAAGCTTTCTTT.

The chain uses TRBV7-2 and TRBJ1-2; 7 positions agree with TRBD1. CDR3 length: 13 amino acids. Germline V gene sequence: CDR1 SGHTA, CDR2 FQGNSA. After removal of 8 bases from V and 2 bases from J, the junction contained 5 bases not matched to a gene. In DNA, the CDR3 is TGTGCCAGCCCTAACAGGGGCAACTATGGCTACACCTTC. Protein sequence: CASPNRGNYGYTF.

The chain combines TRBV6-5 with TRBJ2-1; 9 positions match TRBD1. V was pared by 0 bases and J by 9 bases, with 9 bases of the junction left unmatched. The CDR3 is 16 residues long. Germline CDR1 is MNHEY and CDR2 is SVGAGI. The CDR3: CASSYSWGQGRGEQFF. The CDR3 DNA is TGTGCCAGCAGTTACTCGTGGGGACAGGGACGAGGTGAGCAGTTCTTC.

The rearrangement uses TRBV7-9 and TRBJ2-6; the D gene is possibly TRBD2 (5 bases). Trimming stripped 5 bases from V and 0 bases from J, with 5 bases between. CDR3 length: 14 residues. Germline CDR1 is SEHNR and CDR2 is FQNEAQ (reference sequence). Written as DNA, the CDR3 is TGTGCCAGCAGCCGGGACTCTGGGGCCAACGTCCTGACTTTC. It specifies CASSRDSGANVLTF.

This clone was detected a few times. This chain connects TRBV6-5 to TRBJ2-1; a possible D gene is TRBD1 (6 bases). The germline CDR1 and CDR2 sequences are MNHEY and SVGAGI. Trimming cost V 2 bases and J 8 bases, with 16 bases left between them. The CDR3 is 15 amino acids. CDR3 amino acids: CASSYLGAKRYEQFF. The CDR3 region has the DNA TGTGCCAGCAGTTACCTGGGGGCAAAGAGGTATGAGCAGTTCTTC.

In its sample, this clone was seen a few times. The J gene is TRBJ2-2, the V gene TRBV4-2; the D gene is possibly TRBD1 (6 bases). The length of the CDR3 is 17 residues. V was shortened by 2 bases and J by 1 base, with 14 bases between the two germline ends. From germline, CDR1 is LGHNA and CDR2 YNFKEQ. The CDR3 DNA is TGTGCCAGCAGCCAAATCCTTGACAGGAGGAACACCGGGGAGCTGTTTTTT. It is translated as CASSQILDRRNTGELFF.

This clone was seen a handful of times. The CDR3 sequence is CASSKTPSGTIQDTQYF. The CDR3 coding sequence is TGTGCCAGCAGCAAGACCCCCTCCGGGACTATCCAAGATACGCAGTATTTT. V and J are TRBV21-1 and TRBJ2-3; TRBD2 is taken as the D call from the table, unchecked against the DNA. TRBV21-1 is a pseudogene. CDR3 length: 17 amino acids.

This clone was observed a few times. This chain links TRBV4-3 with TRBJ2-7; D ambiguous. Germline V CDR1 and CDR2: LGHNA, YSLEER. The V end was cut by 5 bases, the J end by 3 bases, with 11 bases between. The CDR3 contains 13 residues. CDR3 DNA: TGCGCCAGCAGCTTAGCTGTTGACTACGAGCAGTACTTC. Translated: CASSLAVDYEQYF.

This clone appeared a few times. This chain joins TRBV28 and TRBJ2-4; TRBD1 matches 9 bases. Per the germline V gene, CDR1 is MDHEN and CDR2 is SYDVKM. There are 15 residues in the CDR3. V was clipped by 5 bases and J by 9 bases; unmatched bases: 11. This chain's CDR3 is CASSNSGTGFSIQYF. CDR3 nucleotides: TGTGCCAGCAGTAATTCCGGGACAGGGTTTAGCATTCAGTACTTC.

This clone was found a few times. This rearrangement joins TRBV9 to TRBJ2-5; a possible D gene is TRBD1 (5 bases). Trimming removed 0 bases from V and 0 bases from J, with 18 bases in between. CDR1 is SGDLS and CDR2 is YYNGEE in the germline V gene. This CDR3 has 18 amino acids. The chain's CDR3 is CASSVGERPRDYQETQYF. DNA of the CDR3: TGTGCCAGCAGCGTAGGAGAGCGTCCCAGGGATTACCAAGAGACCCAGTACTTC.

A few counts support this clone. The chain links TRBV28 to TRBJ2-4; maybe TRBD2 (6 bases). The CDR3 contains 18 residues. V was trimmed by 3 bases and J by 0 bases, leaving 18 bases between them. Germline values: CDR1 MDHEN, CDR2 SYDVKM. The CDR3 loop is CASSFVGSGLLAKNIQYF. The CDR3 nucleotides are TGTGCCAGCAGTTTCGTCGGCAGCGGGCTACTAGCCAAAAACATTCAGTACTTC.

This clone turned up a few times. CDR3 DNA sequence: TGTGCCAGCAGTGTTCAACTCCAAGAGACCCAGTACTTC. It specifies CASSVQLQETQYF. The chain uses TRBV2 and TRBJ2-5; D is undetermined. The germline V gene encodes CDR1 SNHLY and CDR2 FYNNEI. Trimming removed 4 bases from V and 1 base from J, with 7 bases in between. The CDR3 runs to 13 residues.

In its sample, this clone was seen a few times. This chain connects TRBV5-6 to TRBJ1-2; a possible D gene is TRBD1 (6 bases). Germline lookup yields CDR1 SGHDT and CDR2 YYEEEE. The CDR3 consists of 14 residues. V lost 4 bases, J lost 3 bases, and 13 bases lay in between. The CDR3 spells CASSGLRQDYGYTF. The CDR3 DNA follows: TGTGCCAGCAGCGGACTACGACAGGACTATGGCTACACCTTC.

This clone has just a few counts. The chain is built from TRBV15 and TRBJ1-1; 7 bases map to TRBD1. With 2 bases clipped from V and 5 bases from J, the junction kept 2 bases outside the gene matches. The CDR3 covers 13 residues. Germline lookup yields CDR1 LNHNV and CDR2 YYDKDF (reference sequence). The CDR3 is CATSRNRGTEAFF. The CDR3 DNA is TGTGCCACCAGCAGAAACAGGGGAACTGAAGCTTTCTTT.